These 29 T cell receptor beta chains were all obtained from the same sample, sequenced in a study of shared clonotypes between healthy human individuals. Some clones are missing from TCRdb's copy, which holds only in-frame ones; the method was immunoSEQ multiplex PCR. This table has about 680,000 clones, about 90% appearing once. Positive CCR7 selection of CD45RO-negative cells yielded the naive CD8 cells, and terminally differentiated effector memory CD45RA+ cells were excluded. Sequencing used naive CD8+ T cells sorted from blood. The receptor set was obtained from a man aged 25 to 40 in good health.

CDR3 DNA sequence: TGTGCCAGCAGCTTACCACCTAGCGGGGGCTCCACAGATACGCAGTATTTT. This codes for CASSLPPSGGSTDTQYF. The chain uses TRBV7-8 and TRBJ2-3, with 10 bases aligning to TRBD2. The CDR3 covers 17 residues. Trimming removed 2 bases from V and 2 bases from J; junction bases left unmatched: 7. The germline CDR1 and CDR2 sequences are SGHVS and FQNEAQ.

Turning to this clone: At the DNA level, this CDR3 is encoded by other sequences in the same sample as well. The rearrangement joins TRBV9 to TRBJ2-3, with 11 bases that match TRBD2. V was clipped by 3 bases and J by 0 bases; unmatched bases: 3. The CDR3 sequence is 16 residues long. The germline V gene has CDR1 SGDLS and CDR2 YYNGEE. In DNA form, the CDR3 reads TGTGCCAGCAGCGCAGGGACTAGCGGAAGCACAGATACGCAGTATTTT. Translating it yields CASSAGTSGSTDTQYF.

This clone was recorded only once. V is TRBV6-5 and J is TRBJ2-5; tentative D call: TRBD2 (6 bases). Trimming removed 0 bases from V and 2 bases from J, with 7 bases in between. The CDR3 is 14 amino acids. CDR1 MNHEY and CDR2 SVGAGI come from the germline V gene. CDR3 nucleotide sequence: TGTGCCAGCAGTTACTCTAGCGGACAAGAGACCCAGTACTTC. Protein product: CASSYSSGQETQYF.

The CDR3 is CASSLGVGASGANVLTF. CDR3 coding DNA: TGTGCCAGCAGCTTAGGGGTAGGGGCCTCTGGGGCCAACGTCCTGACTTTC. The chain recombines TRBV11-3 with TRBJ2-6, with D possibly TRBD1 on 5 matching bases. The CDR3 has 17 residues. The germline V gene has CDR1 SGHNT and CDR2 YENEEA. V lost 1 base and J 0 bases, leaving 10 bases between the germline ends.

The V gene is TRBV5-1, the J gene TRBJ1-1; unclear D gene. V dropped 4 bases and J dropped 6 bases, with 19 bases sitting between them. Germline CDR1 reads SGHRS; CDR2 reads YFSETQ. CDR3 size: 15 residues. CDR3 nucleotides: TGCGCCAGCAGCAACCGCCCGGGCGGAGACGCTGAAGCTTTCTTT. Its protein is CASSNRPGGDAEAFF.

V usage is TRBV7-9 and J usage is TRBJ2-1; D gene uncertain. Germline assignment: CDR1 SEHNR and CDR2 FQNEAQ (reference sequence). Trimming removed 1 base at V and 4 bases at J, with 14 bases between. This CDR3 comprises 16 residues. CDR3 nucleotide sequence: TGTGCCAGCAGCTTAGGTCTGGTGTCTGGGTACAATGAGCAGTTCTTC. This gives the protein CASSLGLVSGYNEQFF.

The V gene is TRBV5-6, the J gene TRBJ1-1; D unresolved. The germline V and J ends were trimmed by 5 bases and 6 bases, with 20 bases remaining between them. CDR3 size: 15 residues. Germline assignment: CDR1 SGHDT and CDR2 YYEEEE. As DNA, the CDR3 is TGTGCCAGCAGGCCCAAGGCGCGGGGTTCGGCTGAAGCTTTCTTT. Translated: CASRPKARGSAEAFF.

In this sample, this clone turned up once. This chain connects TRBV9 to TRBJ1-2, with D perhaps TRBD1 (6 bases). CDR3 length: 15 residues. V shed 0 bases and J shed 7 bases, with 16 bases lying between them. Germline V gives CDR1 SGDLS, CDR2 YYNGEE. Here the CDR3 reads CASSVGSRGAIGYTF. CDR3 in DNA: TGTGCCAGCAGCGTAGGGTCCCGGGGGGCCATTGGCTACACCTTC.

The table lists this clone with a count of one. This rearrangement joins TRBV7-9 to TRBJ1-4; D is uncertain. Germline assignment: CDR1 SEHNR and CDR2 FQNEAQ (reference sequence). V lost 0 bases and J 7 bases, leaving 15 bases between the germline ends. The CDR3 has 16 residues. The CDR3 DNA reads as TGTGCCAGCAGCTTAGCGCTCGGACGTGGGATTGAAAAACTGTTTTTT. Translated: CASSLALGRGIEKLFF.

The chain links TRBV11-3 to TRBJ2-1, with D tentatively TRBD2 (6 bases). V was shortened by 0 bases and J by 0 bases, with 12 bases between the two germline ends. Germline CDR1 is SGHNT and CDR2 is YENEEA. There are 17 residues in the CDR3. The CDR3 is CASSLESGLRSYNEQFF. CDR3 sequence (DNA): TGTGCCAGCAGCTTAGAGTCGGGACTCCGCTCCTACAATGAGCAGTTCTTC.

This chain links TRBV2 with TRBJ1-2; D is uncertain. The ends were cut back, 6 bases at V and 6 bases at J, with 11 bases in the middle. This CDR3 is built from 12 residues. Germline CDR1 SNHLY, CDR2 FYNNEI. The CDR3 loop is CASRGGRNGYTF. The CDR3 DNA is TGTGCCAGCAGGGGAGGTAGAAATGGCTACACCTTC.

The chain has TRBV10-3 and TRBJ2-7; 11 bases fit TRBD1. The CDR3 totals 13 residues. Germline lookup yields CDR1 ENHRY and CDR2 SYGVKD. V dropped 11 bases and J dropped 7; count of bases not matched to a gene: 10. The CDR3 reads CALRTGTGGEQYF. The CDR3 DNA sequence: TGTGCCCTTCGAACCGGGACAGGGGGTGAGCAGTACTTC.

The rearrangement links TRBV7-6 to TRBJ2-2; 7 positions match TRBD2. The CDR3 loop spans 16 amino acids. With V trimmed by 2 bases and J by 0 bases, 3 bases remained unmatched. Germline CDR1 SGHVS, CDR2 FNYEAQ. The CDR3 loop reads CASSLLSGTNTGELFF. In DNA form, the CDR3 reads TGTGCCAGCAGCTTACTCAGCGGGACGAACACCGGGGAGCTGTTTTTT.

The rearrangement links TRBV10-1 to TRBJ2-1, with a possible D match to TRBD2 (6 bases). The CDR3 is 16 amino acids. V lost 3 bases and J 5 bases, leaving 17 bases between the germline ends. Germline V CDR1 and CDR2: WNHNN, SYGVQD (reference sequence). CDR3 in amino acids: CASSEGFASANNEQFF. CDR3 DNA sequence: TGCGCCAGCAGTGAAGGGTTCGCTAGCGCGAACAATGAGCAGTTCTTC.

The CDR3 DNA follows: TGCGCCAGCAGCCAAGAGCGGGGAACCGGGGAGCTGTTTTTT. Translated: CASSQERGTGELFF. The V and J genes are TRBV4-3 and TRBJ2-2; D is possibly TRBD2 (6 bases). This CDR3 is built from 14 residues. V was pared by 0 bases and J by 5 bases, with 7 bases between. The V gene's germline CDR1 is LGHNA and CDR2 YSLEER.

J is TRBJ2-7 and V is TRBV27; 11 bases align to TRBD1. CDR3 size: 15 residues. Per germline, CDR1 MNHEY and CDR2 SMNVEV (reference sequence). Germline trimming cut 3 bases from V and 2 bases from J; bases unmatched to any gene: 3. The CDR3 DNA reads TGTGCCAGCAGTTTTGGGACAGGGGGTACCTACGAGCAGTACTTC. This gives the protein CASSFGTGGTYEQYF.

This chain joins TRBV7-8 and TRBJ1-2, with D uncertain. V shed 4 bases and J shed 4 bases, with 13 bases lying between them. The CDR3 has 14 residues. CDR1 and CDR2 from the germline V gene are SGHVS and FQNEAQ. The CDR3 region has the DNA TGTGCCAGCAGCTATGACCCGTTCCCCTATGGCTACACCTTC. It specifies CASSYDPFPYGYTF.

There are a few counts of this clone. This sequence joins TRBV21-1 and TRBJ1-5. TRBV21-1 is classified as a pseudogene. The CDR3 runs to 14 residues. CDR3 in amino acids: CASSNAESNQPQHF. CDR3 DNA: TGTGCCAGCAGCAACGCTGAGAGCAATCAGCCCCAGCATTTT.

The chain carries TRBV27 and TRBJ2-7; tentatively, D is TRBD1 or TRBD2 (5 bases each). The V end was cut by 4 bases, the J end by 0 bases, with 13 bases between. Germline V gives CDR1 MNHEY, CDR2 SMNVEV (reference sequence). The CDR3 contains 15 residues. The CDR3 DNA is TGTGCCAGCAGTTACCGGGACCCAAGCTCCTACGAGCAGTACTTC. Protein sequence: CASSYRDPSSYEQYF.

This rearrangement joins TRBV28 to TRBJ2-1; TRBD1 might be the D (6 bases). V lost 8 bases to trimming and J lost 0 bases, with 11 bases between them. The CDR3 has 14 amino acids. Germline V lookup: CDR1 MDHEN, CDR2 SYDVKM. In DNA form, the CDR3 reads TGTGCCAGCCAGGACAGAGACTCCTACAATGAGCAGTTCTTC. Its protein product is CASQDRDSYNEQFF. Combining the CDR3 with reference TRBV28 and TRBJ2-1 gives the whole variable domain DVKVTQSSRYLVKRTGEKVFLECVQDMDHENMFWYRQDPGLGLRLIYFSYDVKMKEKGDIPEGYSVSREKKERFSLILESASTNQTSMYLCASQDRDSYNEQFFGPGTRLTVL.

The genes are TRBV2 and TRBJ2-7; 10 bases match TRBD1. The CDR3 loop spans 14 amino acids. Germline CDR1 and CDR2: SNHLY and FYNNEI. Trimming cost V 6 bases and J 4 bases; bases outside gene matches: 6. The CDR3 nucleotides are TGTGCCAGCAGGATGGGGACAGGGGAATACGAGCAGTACTTC. Residues: CASRMGTGEYEQYF.

This clone appeared a few times. The rearrangement uses TRBV7-9 and TRBJ2-7; D unresolved. The CDR3 is 15 residues long. V was pared by 0 bases and J by 2 bases, with 11 bases between. The germline gives CDR1 SEHNR, CDR2 FQNEAQ (reference sequence). The DNA for the CDR3 is TGTGCCAGCAGCTTAGCTTCTGGACCCCCCTACGAGCAGTACTTC. It is translated as CASSLASGPPYEQYF.

The chain carries TRBV7-9 and TRBJ1-2, with TRBD1 as a possible D gene (5 bases). The CDR3 loop spans 14 amino acids. Germline-derived CDR1 and CDR2 are SEHNR and FQNEAQ (reference sequence). V was shortened by 6 bases and J by 4 bases, with 15 bases between the two germline ends. The CDR3: CASRPNRSPYGYTF. The DNA of the CDR3 is TGTGCCAGCAGACCTAACAGGAGCCCCTATGGCTACACCTTC.

J is TRBJ1-1 and V is TRBV27; 7 bases map to TRBD1. CDR3 length: 14 amino acids. Germline lookup yields CDR1 MNHEY and CDR2 SMNVEV (reference sequence). With 5 bases clipped from V and 0 bases from J, the junction kept 3 bases outside the gene matches. The CDR3 DNA reads as TGTGCCAGCAGTACCAGGGGGATGAACACTGAAGCTTTCTTT. Its protein is CASSTRGMNTEAFF.

The chain recombines TRBV2 with TRBJ1-5, with no clear D. Trimming cost V 3 bases and J 4 bases, with 13 bases left between them. From germline, CDR1 is SNHLY and CDR2 FYNNEI. This CDR3 contains 15 residues. The CDR3 bases are TGTGCCAGCAGTGATTCTTGGCAGTTAAATCAGCCCCAGCATTTT. Residues: CASSDSWQLNQPQHF.

J is TRBJ2-5 and V is TRBV27; D is ambiguous. Trimming removed 5 bases at V and 3 bases at J, with 13 bases between. CDR3 length equals 14 residues. Germline V gene data show CDR1 as MNHEY and CDR2 as SMNVEV (reference sequence). CDR3 loop: CASSPGWNEETQYF. CDR3 nucleotide sequence: TGTGCCAGCAGTCCAGGTTGGAACGAAGAGACCCAGTACTTC.

Only one count was recorded for this clone. This chain links TRBV27 with TRBJ2-5; D might be TRBD1 (5 bases). V lost 7 bases to trimming and J lost 5 bases, with 17 bases between them. The CDR3 totals 14 residues. The germline V gene has CDR1 MNHEY and CDR2 SMNVEV (reference sequence). The CDR3 DNA reads as TGTGCCAGCATCCCCCTCCAGGGTGGCGAGACCCAGTACTTC. This sequence encodes CASIPLQGGETQYF.

The V gene is TRBV6-5, the J gene TRBJ1-3, with D possibly being TRBD1 (6 bases). The CDR3 consists of 14 residues. From germline, CDR1 is MNHEY and CDR2 SVGAGI. V was trimmed by 6 bases and J by 4 bases, leaving 13 bases between them. CDR3 sequence: CASRIRGAGNTIYF. Written as DNA, the CDR3 is TGTGCCAGCAGGATCAGGGGTGCAGGAAACACCATATATTTT.

The chain carries TRBV9 and TRBJ1-1; TRBD1 is a possible D gene (5 bases). The CDR3 length is 14 residues. Trimming removed 4 bases at V and 6 bases at J, with 16 bases between. The germline gives CDR1 SGDLS, CDR2 YYNGEE. CDR3 nucleotide sequence: TGTGCCAGCAGCCCCCGGGACGCCAGGGCTGAAGCTTTCTTT. Protein: CASSPRDARAEAFF.